This T cell receptor beta chain was documented in a study of blood T cell repertoires in COVID-19. The protocol was immunoSEQ multiplex PCR, while the TCRdb copy is restricted to in-frame clones and leaves out a portion. The table has approximately 300,000 clones, more than 70% seen once. The CDR3 is 14 amino acids. Germline V gives CDR1 MNHEY, CDR2 SVGAGI. Trimming left V 6 bases short and J 6 bases short, with 17 bases between. This receptor was identified in a man aged 18 to 29 who had recovered from COVID-19. The sample consisted of peripheral blood. This chain links TRBV6-5 with TRBJ1-1, with unresolved D. The CDR3 spells CASSTAIPEAEAFF. The CDR3, as DNA: TGTGCCAGCAGCACGGCCATACCGGAGGCTGAAGCTTTCTTT.